This TCR beta chain appears in the sequencing data of a study of T cells in Graves' hyperthyroidism and ophthalmopathy. Amplification yielded TCR beta CDR3 regions, with RNA transcripts as the source. HTBI primers drove first-round RT-PCR of the TCR CDR3. Via MiXCR, TCRdb re-called the multiplex PCR reads, giving one row per CDR3 protein. The sample carries roughly 280,000 distinct CDR3 sequences, 15% to 20% recorded once. This TCR derives from a woman aged 60-75 years with Graves' ophthalmopathy. Material: blood.

The CDR3 sequence is CASSVAGDTQYF. DNA of the CDR3: TGTGCCAGCAGCGTAGCTGGGGATACGCAGTATTTT. The genes are TRBV9 and TRBJ2-3; D uncertain. Trimming left V 0 bases short and J 6 bases short, with 5 bases between. Germline loops: CDR1 SGDLS, CDR2 YYNGEE. The CDR3 consists of 12 residues.